These T cell receptor beta chains were read from a single sample in a study of CD8+ T cells in alopecia areata. Data came from immunoSEQ multiplex PCR; TCRdb stores just in-frame clones and leaves some out. This sample has 100,000 to 120,000 clones, with about 60% found just once. The sequenced material came from NKG2D-low CD8+ T cells sorted from blood. Source of these receptors: a human donor with alopecia areata. CDR3s include the opening cysteine and the closing phenylalanine or tryptophan. D genes are given only for firm matches. Clone size is stated in some rows and not others, as once, few, many or a class when expanded.

j_gene,abundance,v_gene,d_gene,CDR3aa,CDR3nt
TRBJ2-1,once,TRBV7-9,TRBD2,CASSFSSGRANEQFF,TGTGCCAGCAGCTTTTCTTCCGGGAGGGCCAATGAGCAGTTCTTC
TRBJ2-7,.,TRBV2,.,CASSSSDYEQYF,TGTGCCAGCAGTTCTAGCGACTACGAGCAGTACTTC
TRBJ1-2,few,TRBV29-1,TRBD1,CSVVSGQGAQYGYTF,TGCAGCGTTGTTTCAGGACAGGGGGCTCAGTATGGCTACACCTTC
TRBJ2-7,.,TRBV4-1,.,CASSQITGLSYEQCF,TGCGCCAGCAGCCAAATCACAGGTTTGAGCTACGAGCAGTGCTTC
TRBJ2-7,.,TRBV10-3,.,CAISESPGEVPYEQYF,TGTGCCATCAGTGAGTCCCCGGGGGAGGTCCCCTACGAGCAGTACTTC
TRBJ2-7,.,TRBV6-6,.,CASSSTSGSYEQYF,TGTGCCAGCAGTTCGACAAGCGGCTCCTACGAGCAGTACTTC
TRBJ2-7,.,TRBV5-6,.,CASSLSYLSEQYF,TGTGCCAGCAGCTTGTCGTACTTGTCCGAGCAGTACTTC
TRBJ2-7,few,TRBV5-1,.,CASSLGLPLTDTYEQYF,TGCGCCAGCAGCTTGGGACTACCCCTGACCGACACCTACGAGCAGTACTTC
TRBJ1-1,once,TRBV27,.,CASGPTGAIQKSAFF,TGTGCCAGCGGCCCGACCGGGGCGATCCAAAAAAGTGCTTTCTTT
TRBJ2-1,.,TRBV6-5,TRBD2,CASTSGGSYNEQFF,TGTGCCAGCACTAGCGGGGGCTCCTACAATGAGCAGTTCTTC
TRBJ1-5,.,TRBV2,.,CASSEALRGSDQPQHF,TGTGCCAGCAGTGAAGCGCTTCGGGGAAGCGATCAGCCCCAGCATTTT
TRBJ1-1,.,TRBV5-1,.,CASSLGTEAFF,TGCGCCAGCAGCTTGGGGACTGAAGCTTTCTTT
TRBJ2-1,once,TRBV15,.,CATSRDRGANEQFF,TGTGCCACCAGCAGAGATAGGGGGGCGAATGAGCAGTTCTTC
TRBJ2-7,.,TRBV7-2,.,CASNEGLSYEQYF,TGTGCCAGCAACGAAGGACTATCCTACGAGCAGTACTTC
TRBJ2-2,.,TRBV6-5,TRBD1,CASSTGGYTGELFF,TGTGCCAGCAGTACAGGGGGCTACACCGGGGAGCTGTTTTTT
TRBJ2-6,.,TRBV27,.,CASSPSFGVYPRANVLTF,TGTGCCAGCAGTCCAAGCTTCGGGGTCTACCCAAGGGCCAACGTCCTGACTTTC